The entry that follows covers one T cell receptor (beta chain) sequence. The V gene's germline CDR1 is WSHSY and CDR2 SAAADI. The CDR3 runs 15 residues. V was cut by 10 bases and J by 2 bases, with 18 bases left in between. TCRdb keeps only in-frame clones here, not all; method: immunoSEQ multiplex PCR. This sample has about 54,000 clones, with around 95% found just once. The data are from a study of technical replicates of blood from several donors. The clonotype originates from a human donor in good health. The sequenced sample was T cells isolated from PBMCs. The chain combines TRBV10-2 with TRBJ2-1; unclear D gene. CDR3 bases: TGCGCCATCCTGATGAGCCATACGCCCTACAATGAGCAGTTCTTC. Amino acid sequence: CAILMSHTPYNEQFF.